These T cell receptor beta chains were read from a single sample in a study of beta chain features in type 1 diabetes. This table comes from immunoSEQ multiplex PCR, and its TCRdb copy is limited to in-frame clones, with some not included. In the table there are 240,000 or so clones, 25% to 35% of which are singletons. Sequences were obtained from central memory CD4+ T cells from blood. The receptors come from a man younger than 40 in good health. The CDR3 runs from the conserved cysteine through the conserved F or W. The D gene is left open where the match is weak. Part of the rows lack a size; the others show once, few, many or a class for expanded clones.

j_gene | d_gene | abundance | v_gene | CDR3nt | CDR3aa
TRBJ1-3 | TRBD1 | few | TRBV7-2 | TGTGCCAGCAGCCCGCAGGGGGGGGTTAGAACGGGAAACACCATATATTTT | CASSPQGGVRTGNTIYF
TRBJ2-7 | NA | few | TRBV5-4 | TGTGCCAGCAGCTCCTACAGGGCCTACGAGCAGTACTTC | CASSSYRAYEQYF
TRBJ1-1 | NA | NA | TRBV30 | TGTGCCTGGAGTCGAAGGCGTATCAACACTGAAGCTTTCTTT | CAWSRRRINTEAFF
TRBJ2-5 | NA | NA | TRBV29-1 | TGCAGCGTATCCCTTCGGACAGCAGAGACCCAGTACTTC | CSVSLRTAETQYF
TRBJ2-4 | NA | once | TRBV5-4 | TGTGCCAGCAGCCTAGGTGGAGTAGCCAAAAACATTCAGTACTTC | CASSLGGVAKNIQYF
TRBJ2-5 | TRBD1 | NA | TRBV5-1 | TGCGCCAGCAGCTTAGGGGGCGCCCAAGAGACCCAGTACTTC | CASSLGGAQETQYF
TRBJ1-1 | NA | NA | TRBV30 | TGTGCCTGGAGACTACGGGGAGGCACTGAAGCTTTCTTT | CAWRLRGGTEAFF
TRBJ2-1 | NA | NA | TRBV7-2 | TGTGCCAGCAGCTTTCAGGAGAGTGGTGAGCAGTTCTTC | CASSFQESGEQFF
TRBJ2-1 | TRBD2 | NA | TRBV5-1 | TGCGCCAGCAGCCCTGGGCGGGGGGCCAACAATGAGCAGTTCTTC | CASSPGRGANNEQFF
TRBJ2-1 | NA | NA | TRBV19 | TGTGCCAGTAGGCCAGCGGGCCTGAGGGACAATGAGCAGTTCTTC | CASRPAGLRDNEQFF
TRBJ1-1 | NA | few | TRBV21-1 | TGTGCCAGCAGCAAAGGATGGTGGGACAGCGAAGCTTTCTTT | CASSKGWWDSEAFF
TRBJ2-5 | TRBD1 | NA | TRBV2 | TGTGCCAGCACCGGGACAGGGGTCCAAGAGACCCAGTACTTC | CASTGTGVQETQYF
TRBJ2-6 | NA | NA | TRBV9 | TGTGCCAGCAGCGTAGGAGGGGACGGGGCCAACGTCCTGACTTTC | CASSVGGDGANVLTF